Sequencing of this T cell receptor beta chain was carried out in a study of blood T cell repertoires in COVID-19. As for the study in general: Specimens from acute and convalescent COVID-19 originated in the United States, Italy and Spain. Sample material is recorded as cDNA or gDNA derived from T cells, B-cell-depleted T cells, or PBMCs.

In the study's own analysis: Quantification of nucleated cells was approximated via reference gene primer amplification. Method: immunoSEQ multiplex PCR; TCRdb's copy keeps in-frame clones and lacks some. V, J and clone size are taken as reported in that table, and D and trimming were inferred from the DNA itself. The table lists about 440,000 clones, 70% to 90% of them singletons. In germline, CDR1 is LNHNV, CDR2 YYDKDF (reference sequence). V was trimmed by 5 bases and J by 4 bases, leaving 14 bases between them. This CDR3 region has 14 residues. This chain joins TRBV15 and TRBJ1-2, with D tentatively TRBD1 (5 bases). Sequencing input: PBMCs or T cells enriched from blood (not recorded which). The source of this sequence is a woman between 18 and 30 years old with acute COVID-19. The CDR3 reads CATSLRGGSYGYTF. The CDR3 DNA is TGTGCCACCAGCTTGCGGGGGGGGTCCTATGGCTACACCTTC.